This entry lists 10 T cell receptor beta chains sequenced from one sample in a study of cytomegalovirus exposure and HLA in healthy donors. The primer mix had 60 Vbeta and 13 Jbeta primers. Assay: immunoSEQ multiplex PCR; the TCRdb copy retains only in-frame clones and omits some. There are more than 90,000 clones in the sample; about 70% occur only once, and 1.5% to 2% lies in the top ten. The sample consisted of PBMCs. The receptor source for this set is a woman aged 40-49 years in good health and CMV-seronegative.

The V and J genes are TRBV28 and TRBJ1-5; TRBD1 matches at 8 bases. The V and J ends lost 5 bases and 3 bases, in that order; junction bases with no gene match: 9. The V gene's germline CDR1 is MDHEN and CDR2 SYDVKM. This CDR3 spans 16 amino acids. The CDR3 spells CASSTGIQGVNQPQHF. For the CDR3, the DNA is TGTGCCAGCAGTACGGGGATACAGGGGGTCAATCAGCCCCAGCATTTT.

CDR3 amino acids: CASSFFGTGGTEAFF. The CDR3 DNA is TGTGCCAGCAGCTTTTTCGGGACAGGGGGCACTGAAGCTTTCTTT. The chain carries TRBV7-8 and TRBJ1-1; 11 nucleotides agree with TRBD1. This CDR3 is built from 15 residues. V shed 3 bases and J 4 bases; nucleotides not matched to a gene: 4. Per germline, CDR1 SGHVS and CDR2 FQNEAQ. The whole variable domain, filled in from reference TRBV7-8 and TRBJ1-1, reads GAGVSQSPRYKVAKRGQDVALRCDPISGHVSLFWYQQALGQGPEFLTYFQNEAQLDKSGLPSDRFFAERPEGSVSTLKIQRTQQEDSAVYLCASSFFGTGGTEAFFGQGTRLTVV.

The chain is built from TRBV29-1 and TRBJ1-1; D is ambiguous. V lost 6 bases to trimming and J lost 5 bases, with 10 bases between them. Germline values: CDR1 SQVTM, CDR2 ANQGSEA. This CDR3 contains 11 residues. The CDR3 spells CSVHSGTEAFF. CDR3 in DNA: TGCAGCGTCCACAGTGGGACTGAAGCTTTCTTT.

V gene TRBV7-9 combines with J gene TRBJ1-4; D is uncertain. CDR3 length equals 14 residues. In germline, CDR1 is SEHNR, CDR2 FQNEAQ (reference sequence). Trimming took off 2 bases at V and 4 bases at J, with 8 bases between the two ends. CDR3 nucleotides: TGTGCCAGCAGCTTACGTGGAGTTAATGAAAAACTGTTTTTT. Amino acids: CASSLRGVNEKLFF.

The CDR3: CASSETGLAGGPSQYF. DNA of the CDR3: TGTGCCAGCAGTGAAACGGGACTAGCGGGGGGGCCGTCGCAGTATTTT. This chain uses TRBV2 with TRBJ2-3, with 16 bases matching TRBD2. There are 16 residues in the CDR3. V trimming: 2 bases; J trimming: 10 bases; junction bases outside the gene matches: 6. Germline V lookup: CDR1 SNHLY, CDR2 FYNNEI.

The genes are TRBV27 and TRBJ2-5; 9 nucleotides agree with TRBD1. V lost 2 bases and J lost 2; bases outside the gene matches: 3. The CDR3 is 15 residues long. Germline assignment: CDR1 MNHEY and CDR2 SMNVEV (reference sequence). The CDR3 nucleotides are TGTGCCAGCAGTTTAGGGACAGGGAGGCAAGAGACCCAGTACTTC. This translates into CASSLGTGRQETQYF.

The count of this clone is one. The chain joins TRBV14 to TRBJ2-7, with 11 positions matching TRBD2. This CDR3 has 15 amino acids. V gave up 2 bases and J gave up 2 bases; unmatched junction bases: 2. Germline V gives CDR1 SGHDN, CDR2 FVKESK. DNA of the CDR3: TGTGCCAGCAGCCAACTAGCGGGAGGCCCCTACGAGCAGTACTTC. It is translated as CASSQLAGGPYEQYF.

The CDR3 loop reads CASRVGLQGGNQPQHF. As DNA, the CDR3 is TGTGCCAGCAGGGTCGGCCTGCAAGGAGGCAATCAGCCCCAGCATTTT. The chain couples TRBV2 to TRBJ1-5; D ambiguous. CDR1 SNHLY and CDR2 FYNNEI come from the germline V gene. The CDR3 is 16 amino acids. V was cut by 6 bases and J by 2 bases, with 17 bases left in between.

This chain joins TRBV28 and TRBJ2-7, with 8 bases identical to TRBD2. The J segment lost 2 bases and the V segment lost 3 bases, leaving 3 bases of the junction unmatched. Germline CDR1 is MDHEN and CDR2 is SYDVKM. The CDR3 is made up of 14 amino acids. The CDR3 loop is CASSFPGLAYEQYF. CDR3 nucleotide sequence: TGTGCCAGCAGTTTTCCGGGACTAGCCTACGAGCAGTACTTC.

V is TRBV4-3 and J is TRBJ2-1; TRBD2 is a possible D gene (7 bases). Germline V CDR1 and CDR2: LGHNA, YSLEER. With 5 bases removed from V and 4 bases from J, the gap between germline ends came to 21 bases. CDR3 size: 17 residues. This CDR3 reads CASSTHAGRGRYNEQFF. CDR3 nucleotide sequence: TGCGCCAGCAGCACCCACGCAGGGCGGGGGCGATACAATGAGCAGTTCTTC.